Below, 11 T cell receptor beta chains from the same sample are listed, as sequenced in a study of blood T cell repertoires in COVID-19. Method: immunoSEQ multiplex PCR; TCRdb's copy keeps in-frame clones and lacks some. This sample has some 230,000 clones, with 80% to 85% found just once. Sequencing was done on a sample of peripheral blood. All receptors derive from a woman aged 55-69 years who had recovered from COVID-19.

The gene calls are TRBV9 and TRBJ2-1; 12 bases map to TRBD2. The CDR3 runs to 15 residues. V dropped 3 bases and J dropped 7; count of bases not matched to a gene: 5. Germline values: CDR1 SGDLS, CDR2 YYNGEE. CDR3 nucleotides: TGTGCCAGCAGCGAACTAGCGGGGGGTCGGAATGAGCAGTTCTTC. Its translation: CASSELAGGRNEQFF.

This rearrangement joins TRBV11-1 to TRBJ2-1; 11 bases fit TRBD2. Germline values: CDR1 SGHAT, CDR2 FQDESV (reference sequence). The V and J ends lost 5 bases and 10 bases, in that order; junction bases with no gene match: 4. The CDR3 is 13 residues long. The chain's CDR3 is CASSLRTSGEQFF. CDR3 nucleotide sequence: TGTGCCAGCAGCCTCCGGACTAGCGGGGAGCAGTTCTTC.

The chain is built from TRBV2 and TRBJ1-4; D gene ambiguous. V was shortened by 10 bases and J by 8 bases, with 14 bases between the two germline ends. Germline V CDR1 and CDR2: SNHLY, FYNNEI. The CDR3 spans 12 residues. The CDR3 bases are TGTGCCAACCTCTTAGATCGGGAAAAACTGTTTTTT. Translation: CANLLDREKLFF.

The chain couples TRBV3-1 (or the pseudogene TRBV3-2) to TRBJ2-5; no firm D call. Between the trimmed V and J ends, which lost 6 bases and 8 bases, there was a span of 10 bases. In germline, CDR1 is LGHDT, CDR2 YNNKEL (reference sequence). The CDR3 length is 11 residues. CDR3 residues: CASSRTSTQYF. The CDR3 DNA follows: TGTGCCAGCAGTCGCACAAGTACCCAGTACTTC.

This chain links TRBV30 with TRBJ1-3; the D is unclear. The CDR3 is 13 amino acids. Trimming left V 0 bases short and J 2 bases short, with 5 bases between. Germline V gene lookup returns CDR1 GTSNPN and CDR2 SVGIG (reference sequence). CDR3 region: CAWSVQAGNTIYF. CDR3 coding DNA: TGTGCCTGGAGTGTCCAGGCTGGAAACACCATATATTTT.

This chain uses TRBV10-3 with TRBJ1-5; perhaps TRBD1 as D (6 bases). Germline V gene data show CDR1 as ENHRY and CDR2 as SYGVKD. Trimming pared 9 bases from V and 3 bases from J, leaving 9 bases between. The CDR3 loop spans 12 amino acids. The CDR3 DNA reads as TGTGCCATACAGGGTACCAATCAGCCCCAGCATTTT. It yields the protein CAIQGTNQPQHF.

The chain combines TRBV10-3 with TRBJ1-1; TRBD1 agrees at 10 bases. CDR1 is ENHRY and CDR2 is SYGVKD in the germline V gene. The CDR3 is made up of 13 amino acids. With 4 bases clipped from V and 7 bases from J, the junction kept 3 bases outside the gene matches. The CDR3 reads CAISADRGNEAFF. As DNA, the CDR3 is TGTGCCATCAGTGCGGACAGGGGGAATGAAGCTTTCTTT.

The chain combines TRBV3-1 (or the pseudogene TRBV3-2) with TRBJ2-2; 8 bases map to TRBD2. CDR1 is LGHDT and CDR2 is YNNKEL in the germline V gene (reference sequence). Trimming at V came to 8 bases and at J to 7 bases, leaving 9 bases not matched to a gene. This CDR3 has 14 residues. This CDR3 reads CASRGGLVFGELFF. In DNA form, the CDR3 reads TGTGCCAGCCGGGGGGGACTAGTTTTCGGGGAGCTGTTTTTT.

The chain uses TRBV27 and TRBJ1-5; D is unclear. Per germline, CDR1 MNHEY and CDR2 SMNVEV (reference sequence). There are 13 residues in the CDR3. Trimming took off 2 bases at V and 3 bases at J, with 5 bases between the two ends. CDR3 nucleotide sequence: TGTGCCAGCAGTTTAACCTACAATCAGCCCCAGCATTTT. The encoded protein is CASSLTYNQPQHF.

CDR3 DNA: TGCAGTGCTAGTTCTAGCGGCGTGGACAACGAGCAGTACTTC. It encodes CSASSSGVDNEQYF. The genes are TRBV20-1 and TRBJ2-7; 7 bases fit TRBD2. V dropped 3 bases and J dropped 5; count of bases not matched to a gene: 10. Per the germline V gene, CDR1 is DFQATT and CDR2 is SNEGSKA (reference sequence). The CDR3 loop spans 14 amino acids.

The chain combines TRBV21-1 with TRBJ1-1; TRBD1 was called by the table and not checked on the DNA. TRBV21-1 is designated a pseudogene. The CDR3 runs to 13 residues. This chain's CDR3 is CASSRGRSTEAFF. The CDR3, as DNA: TGTGCCAGCAGCAGGGGCAGGAGCACTGAAGCTTTCTTT.